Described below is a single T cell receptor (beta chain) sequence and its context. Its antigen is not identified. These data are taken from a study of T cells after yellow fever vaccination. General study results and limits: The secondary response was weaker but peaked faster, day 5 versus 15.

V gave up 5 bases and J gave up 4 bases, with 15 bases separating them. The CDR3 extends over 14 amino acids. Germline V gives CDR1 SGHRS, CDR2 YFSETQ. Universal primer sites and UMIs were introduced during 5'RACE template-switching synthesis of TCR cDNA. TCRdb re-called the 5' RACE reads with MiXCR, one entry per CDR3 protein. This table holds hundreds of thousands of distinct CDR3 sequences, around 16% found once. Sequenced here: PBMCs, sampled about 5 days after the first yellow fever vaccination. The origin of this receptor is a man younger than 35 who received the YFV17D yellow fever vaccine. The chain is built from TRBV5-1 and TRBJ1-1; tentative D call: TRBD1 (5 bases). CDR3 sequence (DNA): TGCGCCAGCAGTTACGGGACCAGCTCCACTGAAGCTTTCTTT. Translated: CASSYGTSSTEAFF.